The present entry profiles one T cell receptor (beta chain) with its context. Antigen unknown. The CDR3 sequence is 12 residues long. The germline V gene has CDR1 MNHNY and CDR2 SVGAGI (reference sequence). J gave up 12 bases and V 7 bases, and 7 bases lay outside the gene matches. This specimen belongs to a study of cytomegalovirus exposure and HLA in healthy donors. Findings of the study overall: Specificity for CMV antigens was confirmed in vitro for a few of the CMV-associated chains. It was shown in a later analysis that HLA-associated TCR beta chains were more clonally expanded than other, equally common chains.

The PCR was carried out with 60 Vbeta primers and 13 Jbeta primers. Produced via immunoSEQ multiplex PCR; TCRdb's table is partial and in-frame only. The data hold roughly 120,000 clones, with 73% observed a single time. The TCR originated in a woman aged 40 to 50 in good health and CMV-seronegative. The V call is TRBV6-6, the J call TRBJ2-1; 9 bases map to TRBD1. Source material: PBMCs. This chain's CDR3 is CASKTGQGWQFF. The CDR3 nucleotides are TGTGCCAGCAAGACGGGACAGGGTTGGCAGTTCTTC.